A single sample is the source of the 22 T cell receptor beta chains below, sequenced in a study of T cell repertoires in aging, cancer and after chemotherapy. TRB rearrangements spanning V, D and J were amplified using mixed TRB-A/B primers. MiXCR, applied by TCRdb to the multiplex PCR reads, yields one record per CDR3 protein. This table holds 10,000 to 15,000 distinct CDR3 sequences, 35% found once. The template was genomic DNA from peripheral blood, not RNA. What was sequenced was blood. The origin of the receptors is a human donor in good health. The donor label of this sample is uncertain.

The J gene is TRBJ2-3, the V gene TRBV6-5, with 8 nucleotides matching TRBD1. The germline gives CDR1 MNHEY, CDR2 SVGAGI. V lost 5 bases to trimming and J lost 4 bases; unmatched junction nucleotides: 11. This CDR3 is 16 amino acids long. Here the CDR3 reads CASSERLSGGADTQYF. CDR3 in DNA: TGTGCCAGCAGTGAACGGCTTTCAGGGGGCGCAGATACGCAGTATTTT.

V is TRBV19 and J is TRBJ1-2; D unclear. V dropped 5 bases and J dropped 1 base, with 11 bases sitting between them. CDR1 LNHDA and CDR2 SQIVND come from the germline V gene (reference sequence). This CDR3 spans 14 amino acids. The CDR3 spells CASSRGWSNYGYTF. DNA for the CDR3: TGTGCCAGTAGTCGCGGCTGGAGTAACTATGGCTACACCTTC.

This clonotype came up a few times. The gene calls are TRBV6-2 or TRBV6-3 and TRBJ2-4; TRBD2 is a possible D gene (6 bases). The CDR3 runs 17 residues. Germline CDR1 MNHEY, CDR2 SVGEGT. V lost 6 bases and J 2 bases, leaving 20 bases between the germline ends. CDR3 residues: CASSAVGGVSSKNIQYF. In nucleotides, the CDR3 is TGTGCCAGCAGCGCCGTCGGCGGGGTGTCCTCCAAAAACATTCAGTACTTC.

The chain uses TRBV19 and TRBJ1-1; maybe TRBD1 (6 bases). Trimming stripped 4 bases from V and 5 bases from J, with 11 bases between. The CDR3 totals 13 residues. The germline V gene has CDR1 LNHDA and CDR2 SQIVND (reference sequence). CDR3 bases: TGTGCCAGTAGTACCACAGGGTTAACTGAAGCTTTCTTT. Protein sequence: CASSTTGLTEAFF.

To note about this clonotype: A much larger clone lies one base from this, so it may be a read error. The chain uses TRBV5-6 and TRBJ2-7, with a weak D call TRBD1 (5 bases). This CDR3 is 11 amino acids long. Germline loops: CDR1 SGHDT, CDR2 YYEEEE. The chain's CDR3 is CDSKKGIEQYF. In DNA form, the CDR3 reads TGTGACAGTAAAAAGGGGATCGAGCAGTACTTC.

The chain couples TRBV5-5 to TRBJ2-1, with D perhaps TRBD2 (5 bases). Looked up from germline, CDR1 is SGHKS and CDR2 is YYEKEE (reference sequence). Trimming took off 0 bases at V and 12 bases at J, with 10 bases between the two ends. CDR3 length: 12 residues. The CDR3 spells CASSLAGVPQFF. CDR3 DNA sequence: TGTGCCAGCAGCTTGGCCGGGGTTCCGCAGTTCTTC.

The chain is built from TRBV30 and TRBJ1-6, with D possibly matching TRBD1 (5 bases). V lost 6 bases and J lost 3, with 9 bases in between. The CDR3 spans 13 residues. Germline V gene data show CDR1 as GTSNPN and CDR2 as SVGIG (reference sequence). The chain's CDR3 is CACQGSYNSPLHF. The DNA for the CDR3 is TGTGCCTGCCAGGGCAGCTATAATTCACCCCTCCACTTT.

The chain combines TRBV19 with TRBJ1-1, with a weak D call TRBD1 (5 bases). The CDR3 covers 12 residues. Germline-derived CDR1 and CDR2 are LNHDA and SQIVND (reference sequence). V lost 8 bases, J lost 2 bases, and 9 bases lay in between. As DNA, the CDR3 is TGTGCCAGTTCCCAGGGTAACACTGAAGCTTTCTTT. This codes for CASSQGNTEAFF.

This clonotype was seen a few times. This chain joins TRBV15 and TRBJ2-3; no reliable D call. The ends were cut back, 0 bases at V and 2 bases at J, with 6 bases in the middle. The length of the CDR3 is 14 residues. Germline V gene sequence: CDR1 LNHNV, CDR2 YYDKDF (reference sequence). The CDR3 DNA follows: TGTGCCACCAGCAGAGATCGAGACACAGATACGCAGTATTTT. Its protein product is CATSRDRDTDTQYF. Together with reference TRBV15 and TRBJ2-3, the CDR3 gives the full variable domain: DAMVIQNPRYQVTQFGKPVTLSCSQTLNHNVMYWYQQKSSQAPKLLFHYYDKDFNNEADTPDNFQSRRPNTSFCFLDIRSPGLGDTAMYLCATSRDRDTDTQYFGPGTRLTVL.

Judged by abundance, this clonotype is medium-sized. CDR3 loop: CASSRLAGANEQFF. DNA of the CDR3: TGTGCCAGCAGTCGACTAGCGGGAGCCAATGAGCAGTTCTTC. The J gene is TRBJ2-1, the V gene TRBV11-3; TRBD2 matches at 12 bases. CDR1 and CDR2 (germline): SGHNT, YENEEA. CDR3 length: 14 residues. Germline trimming cut 6 bases from V and 6 bases from J; bases unmatched to any gene: 3.

This clonotype is medium-sized in the sample. The V gene is TRBV29-1, the J gene TRBJ2-7; TRBD1 might be the D (6 bases). V was pared by 3 bases and J by 6 bases, with 15 bases between. Germline values: CDR1 SQVTM, CDR2 ANQGSEA. The CDR3 totals 13 residues. The CDR3 spells CSVDGTPAGEQYF. In DNA form, the CDR3 reads TGCAGCGTTGATGGGACACCGGCGGGCGAGCAGTACTTC.

This rearrangement joins TRBV6-5 to TRBJ1-2; D is unclear. Germline V gene data show CDR1 as MNHEY and CDR2 as SVGAGI. V was shortened by 2 bases and J by 1 base, with 5 bases between the two germline ends. The CDR3 is 13 amino acids. CDR3 in amino acids: CASSYGYNYGYTF. The CDR3 DNA sequence: TGTGCCAGCAGTTACGGCTATAACTATGGCTACACCTTC.

The chain uses TRBV5-1 and TRBJ1-2; TRBD1 aligns across 9 bases. V shed 4 bases and J 3 bases; nucleotides not matched to a gene: 10. CDR3 length: 16 residues. Germline V CDR1 and CDR2: SGHRS, YFSETQ. CDR3 DNA: TGCGCCAGCAGCCCCCGGGACAGGGATAGTTACTATGGCTACACCTTC. It specifies CASSPRDRDSYYGYTF.

This clonotype was observed a handful of times. The chain recombines TRBV30 with TRBJ2-3; the D is unclear. Germline V gene lookup returns CDR1 GTSNPN and CDR2 SVGIG (reference sequence). Between the trimmed V and J ends, which lost 5 bases and 3 bases, there was a span of 6 bases. This CDR3 contains 11 residues. The CDR3 reads CAWALTDTQYF. In nucleotides, the CDR3 is TGTGCCTGGGCCTTAACAGATACGCAGTATTTT.

The chain is built from TRBV6-1 and TRBJ2-1; 11 nucleotides line up with TRBD2. The junction had 7 bases not matched to a gene; V was cut back by 6 bases and J by 6 bases. Germline V lookup: CDR1 MNHNS, CDR2 SASEGT. The CDR3 totals 15 residues. DNA of the CDR3: TGTGCCAGCAGCCTACTAGCGGGGGCCGCCAATGAGCAGTTCTTC. It codes for CASSLLAGAANEQFF.

The V and J genes are TRBV5-6 and TRBJ1-2, with no clear D. CDR1 and CDR2 (germline): SGHDT, YYEEEE. The CDR3 is 13 residues long. Trimming stripped 0 bases from V and 8 bases from J, with 11 bases between. The CDR3 bases are TGTGCCAGCAGCTTGGCCAGTGGAAGCGGCTACACCTTC. It yields the protein CASSLASGSGYTF.

The gene calls are TRBV13 and TRBJ2-5; D might be TRBD2 (6 bases). V was pared by 5 bases and J by 7 bases, with 17 bases between. CDR3 length: 14 amino acids. Germline CDR1 is PRHDT and CDR2 is FYEKMQ (reference sequence). This CDR3 is CASSPPGTGVTQYF. CDR3 sequence (DNA): TGTGCCAGCAGCCCCCCCGGGACTGGAGTGACCCAGTACTTC. Full variable domain (missing parts from reference TRBV13 and TRBJ2-5): AAGVIQSPRHLIKEKRETATLKCYPIPRHDTVYWYQQGPGQDPQFLISFYEKMQSDKGSIPDRFSAQQFSDYHSELNMSSLELGDSALYFCASSPPGTGVTQYFGPGTRLLVL.

The chain carries TRBV10-3 and TRBJ2-2; D may be TRBD1 (5 bases). The CDR3 runs 16 residues. The ends were cut back, 0 bases at V and 4 bases at J, with 12 bases in the middle. Germline lookup yields CDR1 ENHRY and CDR2 SYGVKD. In DNA form, the CDR3 reads TGTGCCATCAGTGAGTCAGAGTCAGGGCCCACCGGGGAGCTGTTTTTT. Translating it yields CAISESESGPTGELFF.

The chain recombines TRBV27 with TRBJ2-2; D remains unclear. CDR3 size: 14 residues. The V end lost 0 bases, the J end lost 4 bases, and 6 bases lay between the germline ends. Germline V gene sequence: CDR1 MNHEY, CDR2 SMNVEV (reference sequence). Here the CDR3 reads CASSLSLFTGELFF. The DNA for the CDR3 is TGTGCCAGCAGTTTATCCCTTTTCACCGGGGAGCTGTTTTTT.

This clonotype has a handful of counts. The rearrangement uses TRBV18 and TRBJ2-2, with unresolved D. V lost 0 bases and J 5 bases, leaving 10 bases between the germline ends. The CDR3 has 15 amino acids. Germline CDR1 is KGHSH and CDR2 is LQKENI. CDR3 protein: CASSPPARRTGELFF. In nucleotides, the CDR3 is TGTGCCAGCTCACCACCAGCCAGGAGAACCGGGGAGCTGTTTTTT.

The chain carries TRBV6-5 and TRBJ1-1; 7 nucleotides match TRBD1. The germline V gene has CDR1 MNHEY and CDR2 SVGAGI. Trimming took 4 bases from V and 4 from J; bases not matched to a gene: 3. CDR3 length: 13 amino acids. CDR3 region: CASSSTGVTEAFF. The DNA of the CDR3 is TGTGCCAGCAGTTCCACAGGGGTCACTGAAGCTTTCTTT.

This clonotype has a handful of counts. At one boundary the junction diverges from the germline segment, which might be a read error. This rearrangement joins TRBV7-6 to TRBJ2-5, with 9 bases lining up with TRBD1. Germline V lookup: CDR1 SGHVS, CDR2 FNYEAQ. This CDR3 has 12 residues. The CDR3 region has the DNA TGTGCCAGCAGCCATCCCGGGACAGGGAACAAATTC. Amino acids: CASSHPGTGNKF.